This entry lists 18 T cell receptor beta chains sequenced from one sample in a study of blood T cell repertoires in COVID-19. The repertoire was sequenced with immunoSEQ multiplex PCR; TCRdb's copy has only in-frame clones and lacks some. The sample comprises some 320,000 clones, around 84% of which are singletons, and under 2% rests with the top ten. Specimen: PBMCs or T cells enriched from blood (not recorded which). These receptors all come from a woman younger than 45 who had been exposed to COVID-19.

This chain joins TRBV12-3 or TRBV12-4 and TRBJ2-5; a possible D gene is TRBD2 (5 bases). The CDR3 runs 12 residues. The V gene lost 6 bases and the J gene lost 2 bases, with 7 bases spanning the gap. CDR3 DNA sequence: TGTGCCAGCAGCCCGGGGCAAGAGACCCAGTACTTC. Protein: CASSPGQETQYF.

The chain is built from TRBV6-2 or TRBV6-3 and TRBJ2-2, with 7 bases identical to TRBD2. Losses at the gene ends were 2 bases for V and 5 bases for J; bases not matched to a gene: 5. There are 15 residues in the CDR3. Germline CDR1 reads MNHEY; CDR2 reads SVGEGT. The CDR3 loop is CASSYTSAGTGELFF. In DNA, the CDR3 is TGTGCCAGCAGTTACACTAGCGCCGGTACCGGGGAGCTGTTTTTT.

The chain has TRBV5-5 and TRBJ2-5, with 7 bases matching TRBD2. The CDR3 covers 13 residues. In germline, CDR1 is SGHKS, CDR2 YYEKEE (reference sequence). V shed 3 bases and J 4 bases; nucleotides not matched to a gene: 3. CDR3 residues: CASSSLAGETQYF. CDR3 in DNA: TGTGCCAGCAGCTCGTTAGCGGGAGAGACCCAGTACTTC.

The genes are TRBV24-1 and TRBJ2-3; TRBD1 aligns across 9 bases. The CDR3 contains 16 residues. Germline values: CDR1 KGHDR, CDR2 SFDVKD. With V trimmed by 0 bases and J by 3 bases, 3 bases remained unmatched. CDR3 amino acids: CATSDLGTGRTDTQYF. The CDR3 nucleotides are TGTGCCACCAGTGATTTGGGGACAGGGAGGACAGATACGCAGTATTTT.

The chain couples TRBV9 to TRBJ1-2; tentative D call: TRBD1 (5 bases). CDR1 is SGDLS and CDR2 is YYNGEE in the germline V gene. This CDR3 contains 14 residues. V was shortened by 4 bases and J by 2 bases, with 12 bases between the two germline ends. The CDR3 protein is CASSPAGSNYGYTF. In nucleotides, the CDR3 is TGTGCCAGCAGCCCCGCAGGGTCAAACTATGGCTACACCTTC.

The chain joins TRBV9 to TRBJ2-1; 15 bases map to TRBD2. The CDR3 covers 17 residues. V gave up 2 bases and J gave up 5 bases; unmatched junction bases: 5. Germline V gives CDR1 SGDLS, CDR2 YYNGEE. CDR3 bases: TGTGCCAGCAGCGTGGGACTAGCGGGAGGATTCGACAATGAGCAGTTCTTC. Translated: CASSVGLAGGFDNEQFF.

The genes are TRBV28 and TRBJ2-7; 7 nucleotides align to TRBD1. Germline assignment: CDR1 MDHEN and CDR2 SYDVKM. This CDR3 spans 15 amino acids. V lost 3 bases to trimming and J lost 1 base; unmatched junction nucleotides: 6. The CDR3 DNA reads as TGTGCCAGCAGTTTTGGACAGGTTAAATCCTACGAGCAGTACTTC. It specifies CASSFGQVKSYEQYF. Filled out from reference TRBV28 and TRBJ2-7, the complete variable domain reads DVKVTQSSRYLVKRTGEKVFLECVQDMDHENMFWYRQDPGLGLRLIYFSYDVKMKEKGDIPEGYSVSREKKERFSLILESASTNQTSMYLCASSFGQVKSYEQYFGPGTRLTVT.

The rearrangement joins TRBV5-4 to TRBJ1-1; 7 bases fit TRBD1. This CDR3 comprises 16 residues. The V gene's germline CDR1 is SGHNT and CDR2 YYREEE (reference sequence). V was pared by 3 bases and J by 2 bases, with 10 bases of the junction left unmatched. CDR3 bases: TGTGCCAGCAGCTCTAAAACCCGGGACAGAAACACTGAAGCTTTCTTT. Translated: CASSSKTRDRNTEAFF.

This clone was counted ten times or more. The CDR3, as DNA: TGCGCCAGCAGCCCGAGACAGGGTATGAACACTGAAGCTTTCTTT. It yields the protein CASSPRQGMNTEAFF. The rearrangement joins TRBV5-1 to TRBJ1-1, with 7 nucleotides matching TRBD1. The CDR3 runs to 15 residues. V lost 4 bases to trimming and J lost 0 bases; unmatched junction nucleotides: 6. The germline V gene has CDR1 SGHRS and CDR2 YFSETQ.

This chain links TRBV7-2 with TRBJ1-4, with D unclear. The germline V gene encodes CDR1 SGHTA and CDR2 FQGNSA. The germline V and J ends were trimmed by 1 base and 8 bases, with 14 bases remaining between them. The CDR3 runs 15 residues. The CDR3 reads CASSLVSLPSEKLFF. CDR3 DNA: TGTGCCAGCAGCTTAGTTTCTCTCCCCTCCGAAAAACTGTTTTTT. The complete variable domain, with remaining parts taken from reference TRBV7-2 and TRBJ1-4, reads GAGVSQSPSNKVTEKGKDVELRCDPISGHTALYWYRQSLGQGLEFLIYFQGNSAPDKSGLPSDRFSAERTGGSVSTLTIQRTQQEDSAVYLCASSLVSLPSEKLFFGSGTQLSVL.

This chain joins TRBV30 and TRBJ1-5, with a weak D call TRBD1 (6 bases). Trimming stripped 2 bases from V and 7 bases from J, with 18 bases between. This CDR3 is 15 amino acids long. The V gene's germline CDR1 is GTSNPN and CDR2 SVGIG (reference sequence). CDR3 region: CAWSPDRPIRQPQHF. DNA for the CDR3: TGTGCCTGGAGTCCCGACAGGCCGATCAGGCAGCCCCAGCATTTT.

CDR3 nucleotide sequence: TGTGCCTGGAGCGAAAACAGGATTTCACCCCTCCACTTT. Encoded protein: CAWSENRISPLHF. The chain is built from TRBV30 and TRBJ1-6; perhaps TRBD1 as D (5 bases). This CDR3 contains 13 residues. Trimming took 3 bases from V and 9 from J, leaving 12 bases between them. Per germline, CDR1 GTSNPN and CDR2 SVGIG (reference sequence).

The V call is TRBV5-1, the J call TRBJ2-2; D gene uncertain. CDR3 length: 14 amino acids. Germline CDR1 SGHRS, CDR2 YFSETQ. Trimming stripped 1 base from V and 7 bases from J, with 11 bases between. The CDR3 here is CASSLPVLVGELFF. The CDR3 DNA follows: TGCGCCAGCAGCTTGCCGGTTCTTGTCGGGGAGCTGTTTTTT.

V and J are TRBV12-5 and TRBJ2-5, with a tentative D call TRBD1 (5 bases). CDR3 length: 15 amino acids. CDR1 and CDR2 (germline): LGHNT, FRNRAP. Trimming removed 6 bases at V and 2 bases at J, with 16 bases between. CDR3 sequence: CASGLETDSQETQYF. CDR3 DNA sequence: TGTGCTAGTGGCCTCGAGACAGACTCACAAGAGACCCAGTACTTC. The full variable domain, its missing parts supplied by reference TRBV12-5 and TRBJ2-5, is DARVTQTPRHKVTEMGQEVTMRCQPILGHNTVFWYRQTMMQGLELLAYFRNRAPLDDSGMPKDRFSAEMPDATLATLKIQPSEPRDSAVYFCASGLETDSQETQYFGPGTRLLVL.

This chain connects TRBV28 to TRBJ1-1; D is perhaps TRBD1 (6 bases). This CDR3 spans 15 amino acids. Germline V gene data show CDR1 as MDHEN and CDR2 as SYDVKM. With 5 bases removed from V and 0 bases from J, the gap between germline ends came to 13 bases. DNA for the CDR3: TGTGCCAGCAGTCCACCCGGGACACTGAACACTGAAGCTTTCTTT. This sequence encodes CASSPPGTLNTEAFF. The variable domain in full, completed from reference TRBV28 and TRBJ1-1, reads DVKVTQSSRYLVKRTGEKVFLECVQDMDHENMFWYRQDPGLGLRLIYFSYDVKMKEKGDIPEGYSVSREKKERFSLILESASTNQTSMYLCASSPPGTLNTEAFFGQGTRLTVV.

The chain uses TRBV11-3 and TRBJ2-2; possibly TRBD2 for D (5 bases). CDR3 size: 13 residues. In germline, CDR1 is SGHNT, CDR2 YENEEA. V lost 5 bases and J lost 5, with 9 bases in between. The CDR3 spells CASSTRETGELFF. The CDR3, as DNA: TGTGCCAGCAGCACAAGGGAGACCGGGGAGCTGTTTTTT.

This rearrangement joins TRBV6-5 to TRBJ2-4, with 9 bases matching TRBD1. From germline, CDR1 is MNHEY and CDR2 SVGAGI. The CDR3 extends over 14 amino acids. V lost 10 bases, J lost 3 bases, and 7 bases stayed unmatched. CDR3 loop: CATLDRGNKNIQYF. In DNA form, the CDR3 reads TGTGCCACCCTAGACAGGGGGAACAAAAACATTCAGTACTTC.

The chain uses TRBV7-9 and TRBJ2-5; D is unresolved. V was clipped by 3 bases and J by 4 bases, with 15 bases between them. The CDR3 consists of 15 residues. Germline V gene lookup returns CDR1 SEHNR and CDR2 FQNEAQ (reference sequence). The CDR3 reads CASSLSNSLGETQYF. DNA for the CDR3: TGTGCCAGCAGCTTGTCCAACAGCCTCGGAGAGACCCAGTACTTC.